The 5 T cell receptor beta chains listed next were all sequenced from one sample in a study of response to subunit inactivated influenza vaccine. TCRdb processed the RT-PCR reads anew with MiXCR; each CDR3 protein has one entry. The sample has about 540,000 distinct CDR3 sequences, approximately 24% seen once. These data were likewise used in another study, on T cells expressing NK-cell markers. Per that study: Making the TCR beta cDNA relied on 5'RACE template switching with UMIs.

Material: CD4+ T cells sorted from PBMCs, obtained 12 days after vaccination. These TCRs come from a man between 45 and 60 years old who received an inactivated influenza vaccine.

This chain joins TRBV6-1 and TRBJ2-4; TRBD1 aligns across 8 bases. Trimming cost V 6 bases and J 7 bases; bases outside gene matches: 11. Germline assignment: CDR1 MNHNS and CDR2 SASEGT. The CDR3 runs to 15 residues. CDR3 sequence reads: CASSLQGQGKNIQYF. The DNA of the CDR3 is TGTGCCAGCAGCCTTCAAGGACAGGGAAAGAACATTCAGTACTTC.

The rearrangement uses TRBV2 and TRBJ2-1, with D perhaps TRBD1 (6 bases). CDR1 is SNHLY and CDR2 is FYNNEI in the germline V gene. Trimming removed 6 bases at V and 6 bases at J, with 9 bases between. This CDR3 is built from 12 residues. CDR3 sequence: CASREDSNEQFF. CDR3 DNA: TGTGCCAGCAGGGAGGACAGCAATGAGCAGTTCTTC.

This clonotype occurred many times. The CDR3 nucleotides read TGTGCCAGCAAGCCCGGGGTGAATAGCAATCAGCCCCAGCATTTT. This codes for CASKPGVNSNQPQHF. The V gene is TRBV12-3 or TRBV12-4, the J gene TRBJ1-5; D call uncertain. V shed 7 bases and J shed 0 bases, with 13 bases lying between them. The CDR3 sequence is 15 residues long.

The chain is built from TRBV7-2 and TRBJ2-1; 7 nucleotides align to TRBD2. CDR3 length: 14 residues. Trimming took 5 bases from V and 4 from J; bases not matched to a gene: 5. The germline V gene encodes CDR1 SGHTA and CDR2 FQGNSA. DNA of the CDR3: TGTGCCAGCAGCGACGGGAGGCGTTACAATGAGCAGTTCTTC. Protein: CASSDGRRYNEQFF.

This clonotype was detected only a few times. The gene calls are TRBV28 and TRBJ2-1; D not certain. Germline lookup yields CDR1 MDHEN and CDR2 SYDVKM. The ends were cut back, 9 bases at V and 10 bases at J, with 16 bases in the middle. This CDR3 has 12 amino acids. The DNA of the CDR3 is TGTGCCAGTACCCATGCCTCCGACGAGCAGTTCTTC. Protein: CASTHASDEQFF.